This entry is about one T cell receptor (beta chain). Its antigen is unknown. This record belongs to a study of radiotherapy plus CTLA-4 blockade in lung cancer. Study as a whole: Objective responses were documented in around 18% of patients, with disease control in about 28%. Study-level results: With interferon-beta, early dynamics of blood T cell clones were reported to best predict response. Following radiotherapy plus ipilimumab, tumor-derived TCR clones expanded in the blood.

CDR1 is SGHAT and CDR2 is FQNNGV in the germline V gene. The CDR3 covers 15 residues. Trimming removed 5 bases from V and 3 bases from J; junction bases left unmatched: 6. Profiling relied on immunoSEQ multiplex PCR, and the TCRdb table lists in-frame clones only, not all of them. The data show 70,000 to 95,000 clones, with roughly 86% seen just once and roughly 17% held by the top ten. Focal radiation and CTLA-4 blockade (ipilimumab) were tested in chemo-refractory metastatic non-small-cell lung cancer patients. Specimen: peripheral blood, collected from a patient treated with radiotherapy plus ipilimumab. The rearrangement uses TRBV11-2 and TRBJ2-7, with 11 bases aligning to TRBD1. The sequence came from a human donor with non-small cell lung cancer that progressed on radiotherapy plus ipilimumab. The DNA for the CDR3 is TGTGCCAGCAGCCTCGGGACAGGGGGGAGCTACGAGCAGTACTTC. Translated, it gives CASSLGTGGSYEQYF.